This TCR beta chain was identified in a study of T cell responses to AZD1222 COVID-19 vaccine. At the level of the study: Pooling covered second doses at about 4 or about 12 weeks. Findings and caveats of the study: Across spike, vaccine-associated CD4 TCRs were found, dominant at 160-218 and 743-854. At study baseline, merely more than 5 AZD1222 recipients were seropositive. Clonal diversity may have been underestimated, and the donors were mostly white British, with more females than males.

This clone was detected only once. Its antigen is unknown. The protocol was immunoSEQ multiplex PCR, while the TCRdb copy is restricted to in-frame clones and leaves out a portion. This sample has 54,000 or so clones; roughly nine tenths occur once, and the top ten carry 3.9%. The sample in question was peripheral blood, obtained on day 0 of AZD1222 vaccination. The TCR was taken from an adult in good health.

CDR3 sequence (DNA): TGTGCCTGGAGCCCCCTCAGACTAGCGGGCGAGCAGTACTTC. It yields the protein CAWSPLRLAGEQYF. The chain is built from TRBV30 and TRBJ2-7; 10 bases match TRBD2. The junction had 8 bases not matched to a gene; V was cut back by 3 bases and J by 6 bases. From germline, CDR1 is GTSNPN and CDR2 SVGIG (reference sequence). The length of the CDR3 is 14 residues.